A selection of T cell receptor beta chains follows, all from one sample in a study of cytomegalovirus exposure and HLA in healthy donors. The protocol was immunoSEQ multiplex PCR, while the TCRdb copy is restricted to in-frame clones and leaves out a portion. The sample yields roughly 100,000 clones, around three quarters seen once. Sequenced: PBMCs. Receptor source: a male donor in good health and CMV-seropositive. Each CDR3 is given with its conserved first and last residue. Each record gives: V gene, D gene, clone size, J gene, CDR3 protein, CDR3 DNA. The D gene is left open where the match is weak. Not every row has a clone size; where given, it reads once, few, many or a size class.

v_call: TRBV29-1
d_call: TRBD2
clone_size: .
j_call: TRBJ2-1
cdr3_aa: CSVEGGRGSSYNEQFF
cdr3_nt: TGCAGCGTTGAAGGAGGGCGGGGGAGCTCCTACAATGAGCAGTTCTTC

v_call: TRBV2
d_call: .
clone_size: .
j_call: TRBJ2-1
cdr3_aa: CASNKAGNEQFF
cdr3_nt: TGTGCCAGCAATAAGGCGGGAAATGAGCAGTTCTTC

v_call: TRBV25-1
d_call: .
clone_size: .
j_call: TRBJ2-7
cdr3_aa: CASSLTEKAYEQYF
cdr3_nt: TGTGCCAGCAGCTTGACAGAGAAAGCCTACGAGCAGTACTTC

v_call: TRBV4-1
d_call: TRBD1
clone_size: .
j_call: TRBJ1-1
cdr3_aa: CASSQESGTGREAFF
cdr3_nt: TGCGCCAGCAGCCAAGAATCCGGGACAGGTAGAGAAGCTTTCTTT

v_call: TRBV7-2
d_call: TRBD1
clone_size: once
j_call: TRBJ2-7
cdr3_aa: CASSLVLDRAYEQYF
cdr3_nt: TGTGCCAGCAGCTTAGTTCTGGACAGGGCCTACGAGCAGTACTTC

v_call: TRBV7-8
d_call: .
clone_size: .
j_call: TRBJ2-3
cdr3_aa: CASSLGVSTDTQYF
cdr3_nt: TGTGCCAGCAGCTTGGGAGTGAGCACAGATACGCAGTATTTT

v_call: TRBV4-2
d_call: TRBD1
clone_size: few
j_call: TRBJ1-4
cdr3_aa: CASSPSDRANEKLFF
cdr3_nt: TGTGCCAGCAGCCCCTCGGACAGGGCCAATGAAAAACTGTTTTTT

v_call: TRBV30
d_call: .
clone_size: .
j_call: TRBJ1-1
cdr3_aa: CAWSVRAGTEAFF
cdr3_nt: TGTGCCTGGAGTGTACGAGCGGGAACTGAAGCTTTCTTT

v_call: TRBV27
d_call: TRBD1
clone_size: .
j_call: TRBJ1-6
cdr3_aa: CASSLSRQGNSPLHF
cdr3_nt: TGTGCCAGCAGTTTATCCCGACAGGGAAATTCACCCCTCCACTTT

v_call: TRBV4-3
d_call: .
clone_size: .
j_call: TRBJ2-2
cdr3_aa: CASSQGTGSRNTGELFF
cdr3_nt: TGCGCCAGCAGCCAAGGAACAGGGTCGCGAAACACCGGGGAGCTGTTTTTT

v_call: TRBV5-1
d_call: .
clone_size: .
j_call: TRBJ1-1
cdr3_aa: CASSLEAGMTEAFF
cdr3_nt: TGCGCCAGCAGCTTGGAAGCGGGGATGACTGAAGCTTTCTTT

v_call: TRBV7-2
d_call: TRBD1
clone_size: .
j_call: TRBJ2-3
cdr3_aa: CASSLLGGGTDTQYF
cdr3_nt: TGTGCCAGCAGCTTATTAGGGGGCGGCACAGATACGCAGTATTTT

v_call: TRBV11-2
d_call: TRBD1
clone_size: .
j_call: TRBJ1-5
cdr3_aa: CASSLDRGHQPQHF
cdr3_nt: TGTGCCAGCAGTTTAGACAGGGGACATCAGCCCCAGCATTTT

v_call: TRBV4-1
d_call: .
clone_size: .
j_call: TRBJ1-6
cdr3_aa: CASSQDGSRAQSPLHF
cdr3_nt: TGCGCCAGCAGCCAAGATGGGTCCAGGGCGCAGTCACCCCTCCACTTT

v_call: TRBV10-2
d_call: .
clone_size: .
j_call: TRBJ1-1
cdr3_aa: CASSGASGRGEAFF
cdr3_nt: TGCGCCAGCAGTGGGGCCTCAGGGCGGGGTGAAGCTTTCTTT

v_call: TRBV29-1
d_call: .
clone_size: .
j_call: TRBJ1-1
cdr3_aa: CSVALRQGPRELSEAFF
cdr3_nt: TGCAGCGTTGCATTGAGGCAGGGCCCCCGTGAGTTGAGTGAAGCTTTCTTT

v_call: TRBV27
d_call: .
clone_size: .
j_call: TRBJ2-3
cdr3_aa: CASSFWWGDTDTQYF
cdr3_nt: TGTGCCAGCAGTTTTTGGTGGGGGGACACAGATACGCAGTATTTT

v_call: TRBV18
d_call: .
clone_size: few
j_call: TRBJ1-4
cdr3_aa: CASSPPRGGNEKLFF
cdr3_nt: TGTGCCAGCTCACCACCCAGGGGTGGTAATGAAAAACTGTTTTTT

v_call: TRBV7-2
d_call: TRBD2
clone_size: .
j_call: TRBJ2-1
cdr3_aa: CASSLFAGDEQFF
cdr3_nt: TGTGCCAGCAGCTTATTCGCGGGGGATGAGCAGTTCTTC

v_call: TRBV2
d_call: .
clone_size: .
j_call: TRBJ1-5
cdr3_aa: CASSGKGGWNQPQHF
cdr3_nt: TGTGCCAGCAGTGGAAAAGGGGGATGGAATCAGCCCCAGCATTTT

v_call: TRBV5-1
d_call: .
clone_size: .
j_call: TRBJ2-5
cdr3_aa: CASSRAPGTIDDQYF
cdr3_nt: TGCGCCAGCAGCCGGGCACCAGGGACAATTGATGACCAGTACTTC

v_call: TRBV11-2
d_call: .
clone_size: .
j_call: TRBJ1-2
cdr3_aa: CASTPFPPRPGSGYTF
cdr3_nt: TGTGCCAGCACTCCCTTTCCTCCACGTCCAGGCTCTGGCTACACCTTC

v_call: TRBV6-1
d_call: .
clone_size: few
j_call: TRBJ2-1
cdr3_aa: CASSEVRGYEQFF
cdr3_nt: TGTGCCAGCAGTGAAGTTAGAGGCTATGAGCAGTTCTTC

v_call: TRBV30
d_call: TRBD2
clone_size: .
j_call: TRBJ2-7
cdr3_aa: CAWSVSPTSGGAYEQYF
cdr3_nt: TGTGCCTGGAGTGTATCGCCCACTAGCGGGGGGGCTTACGAGCAGTACTTC

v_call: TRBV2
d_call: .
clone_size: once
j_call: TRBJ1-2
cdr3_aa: CASSDQNRAAF
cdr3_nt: TGTGCCAGCAGTGATCAAAACAGGGCCGCCTTC

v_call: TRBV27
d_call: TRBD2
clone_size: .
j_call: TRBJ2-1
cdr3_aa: CASLGRDEQFF
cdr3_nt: TGTGCCAGCCTTGGGAGGGATGAGCAGTTCTTC

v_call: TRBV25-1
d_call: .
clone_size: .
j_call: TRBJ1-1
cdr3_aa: CASKGGGLNTEAFF
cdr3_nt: TGTGCCAGCAAGGGGGGGGGACTTAACACTGAAGCTTTCTTT

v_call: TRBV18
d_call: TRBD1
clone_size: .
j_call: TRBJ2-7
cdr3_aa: CASSPGQEYEQYF
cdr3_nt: TGTGCCAGCTCACCCGGACAGGAGTACGAGCAGTACTTC

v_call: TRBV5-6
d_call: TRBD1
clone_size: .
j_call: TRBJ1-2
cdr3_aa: CASRLGQGFFGYTF
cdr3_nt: TGTGCCAGCAGGCTGGGACAGGGATTCTTCGGCTACACCTTC